Below, 25 T cell receptor beta chains from the same sample are listed, as sequenced in a study of blood T cell repertoires in COVID-19. Sequenced by immunoSEQ multiplex PCR; TCRdb stores in-frame clones only, minus some. The table records tens of thousands of clones, approximately 85% of them present only once. The specimen was peripheral blood. All receptors derive from a human donor in a cohort sampled during active COVID-19.

The chain carries TRBV7-8 and TRBJ2-5; D not resolved. The V end was cut by 3 bases, the J end by 4 bases, with 15 bases between. The length of the CDR3 is 15 residues. Germline V gives CDR1 SGHVS, CDR2 FQNEAQ. CDR3 in DNA: TGTGCCAGCAGCTTCACTCCGACATTCCGAGAGACCCAGTACTTC. It translates to CASSFTPTFRETQYF.

The genes are TRBV12-3 or TRBV12-4 and TRBJ2-1; maybe TRBD2 (5 bases). CDR3 length: 13 residues. The V end was cut by 7 bases, the J end by 4 bases, with 11 bases between. In nucleotides, the CDR3 is TGTGCCAGCACCCTGGACTCTTACAATGAGCAGTTCTTC. Protein sequence: CASTLDSYNEQFF.

This chain links TRBV5-1 with TRBJ2-5, with D perhaps TRBD2 (6 bases). This CDR3 has 17 residues. Germline V lookup: CDR1 SGHRS, CDR2 YFSETQ. Trimming removed 0 bases at V and 1 base at J, with 16 bases between. The CDR3 protein is CASSLAGGPNSQETQYF. Written as DNA, the CDR3 is TGCGCCAGCAGCTTGGCCGGGGGACCTAACAGCCAAGAGACCCAGTACTTC.

V and J are TRBV5-4 and TRBJ1-6; a possible D gene is TRBD1 (6 bases). This CDR3 has 16 amino acids. Trimming stripped 3 bases from V and 4 bases from J, with 14 bases between. The germline V gene has CDR1 SGHNT and CDR2 YYREEE (reference sequence). CDR3 region: CASSSDKDSYNSPLHF. The CDR3 DNA reads as TGTGCCAGCAGCTCAGATAAGGACAGTTATAATTCACCCCTCCACTTT. Based on the CDR3 plus reference TRBV5-4 and TRBJ1-6, the full variable domain is ETGVTQSPTHLIKTRGQQVTLRCSSQSGHNTVSWYQQALGQGPQFIFQYYREEENGRGNFPPRFSGLQFPNYSSELNVNALELDDSALYLCASSSDKDSYNSPLHFGNGTRLTVT.

This clone was seen a single time. The rearrangement links TRBV10-3 to TRBJ1-4, with D possibly TRBD1 on 6 matching bases. With 8 bases removed from V and 5 bases from J, the gap between germline ends came to 12 bases. The CDR3 length is 13 residues. Germline V gene sequence: CDR1 ENHRY, CDR2 SYGVKD. CDR3 nucleotides: TGTGCCATCGCGGGGGCGCAAAATGAAAAACTGTTTTTT. Its translation is CAIAGAQNEKLFF.

This chain connects TRBV5-8 to TRBJ2-3; 11 positions agree with TRBD2. The CDR3 contains 16 residues. Germline V gene lookup returns CDR1 SGHTS and CDR2 YDEGEE. V lost 0 bases to trimming and J lost 2 bases; unmatched junction nucleotides: 2. DNA of the CDR3: TGTGCCAGCAGCTTGGGACTAGCGGGGACCACAGATACGCAGTATTTT. Protein product: CASSLGLAGTTDTQYF.

The chain uses TRBV7-2 and TRBJ2-1, with 9 bases fitting TRBD1. Losses at the gene ends were 5 bases for V and 8 bases for J; bases not matched to a gene: 10. This CDR3 has 15 amino acids. Germline CDR1 reads SGHTA; CDR2 reads FQGNSA. The CDR3 sequence: CASSPSGTGNHEQFF. In DNA, the CDR3 is TGTGCCAGCAGCCCCTCCGGGACAGGGAACCATGAGCAGTTCTTC.

The rearrangement links TRBV28 to TRBJ1-4; tentatively, D is TRBD1 (5 bases). Trimming pared 6 bases from V and 6 bases from J, leaving 14 bases between. Germline assignment: CDR1 MDHEN and CDR2 SYDVKM. The CDR3 is 14 residues long. CDR3 in DNA: TGTGCCAGCAGCCTTGGGGGGGACGATGAAAAACTGTTTTTT. This sequence encodes CASSLGGDDEKLFF.

The chain has TRBV6-1 and TRBJ1-5; D possibly corresponds to TRBD1 (6 bases). CDR3 size: 18 residues. Germline assignment: CDR1 MNHNS and CDR2 SASEGT. The V end was cut by 4 bases, the J end by 0 bases, with 19 bases between. CDR3 in amino acids: CASSGVRQADYSNQPQHF. CDR3 nucleotide sequence: TGTGCCAGCAGTGGGGTCAGACAGGCGGATTATAGCAATCAGCCCCAGCATTTT.

The genes are TRBV20-1 and TRBJ2-7; possibly TRBD1 for D (5 bases). With 6 bases removed from V and 1 base from J, the gap between germline ends came to 16 bases. This CDR3 region has 14 residues. Germline values: CDR1 DFQATT, CDR2 SNEGSKA (reference sequence). The CDR3 sequence is CSASSPRQSYEQYF. The CDR3, as DNA: TGCAGTGCCAGTTCCCCGAGACAGTCCTACGAGCAGTACTTC.

The chain has TRBV2 and TRBJ2-7; D not certain. The CDR3 runs 14 residues. CDR1 SNHLY and CDR2 FYNNEI come from the germline V gene. Trimming cost V 1 base and J 4 bases, with 11 bases left between them. CDR3: CASSEGTAGYEQYF. The CDR3 DNA follows: TGTGCCAGCAGTGAAGGAACAGCTGGATACGAGCAGTACTTC.

V gene TRBV12-3 or TRBV12-4 combines with J gene TRBJ1-1; D unclear. This CDR3 is 13 amino acids long. Trimming removed 6 bases from V and 0 bases from J, with 8 bases in between. The chain's CDR3 is CASSQDLNTEAFF. The CDR3 coding sequence is TGTGCCAGCAGCCAGGATTTGAACACTGAAGCTTTCTTT.

The chain carries TRBV11-3 and TRBJ2-7, with 8 bases fitting TRBD1. CDR3 length: 12 residues. V lost 7 bases and J lost 4; bases outside the gene matches: 3. CDR1 SGHNT and CDR2 YENEEA come from the germline V gene. CDR3 in amino acids: CASTGQGYEQYF. The CDR3 nucleotides are TGTGCCAGCACCGGACAGGGTTACGAGCAGTACTTC. Based on the CDR3 plus reference TRBV11-3 and TRBJ2-7, the full variable domain is EAGVVQSPRYKIIEKKQPVAFWCNPISGHNTLYWYLQNLGQGPELLIRYENEEAVDDSQLPKDRFSAERLKGVDSTLKIQPAELGDSAVYLCASTGQGYEQYFGPGTRLTVT.

The rearrangement joins TRBV2 to TRBJ1-2; TRBD1 matches at 7 bases. The J segment lost 5 bases and the V segment lost 7 bases, leaving 7 bases of the junction unmatched. Per the germline V gene, CDR1 is SNHLY and CDR2 is FYNNEI. The CDR3 has 13 residues. The CDR3 protein is CASKGTERYGYTF. In nucleotides, the CDR3 is TGTGCCAGCAAAGGGACAGAGAGGTATGGCTACACCTTC.

The rearrangement uses TRBV11-2 and TRBJ2-5, with TRBD2 matching 11 bases. The V segment lost 5 bases and the J segment 4 bases; nucleotides outside the gene matches: 18. Germline CDR1 and CDR2: SGHAT and FQNNGV. The CDR3 covers 19 residues. The CDR3, as DNA: TGTGCCAGCAGCCCCCGGACTAGCGGGTCCTGGAGGTTGGCAGAGACCCAGTACTTC. Encoded protein: CASSPRTSGSWRLAETQYF.

The sample holds a few counts of this clone. This chain joins TRBV19 and TRBJ2-2; D unresolved. CDR1 is LNHDA, CDR2 SQIVND, per germline (reference sequence). The length of the CDR3 is 15 residues. With 2 bases removed from V and 0 bases from J, the gap between germline ends came to 7 bases. The CDR3 nucleotides are TGTGCCAGTAGTATACAGTTCGCGAACACCGGGGAGCTGTTTTTT. Translating gives CASSIQFANTGELFF.

V and J are TRBV6-5 and TRBJ2-5, with 14 nucleotides matching TRBD2. V shed 6 bases and J 3 bases; nucleotides not matched to a gene: 3. The CDR3 contains 15 residues. Germline V CDR1 and CDR2: MNHEY, SVGAGI. DNA for the CDR3: TGTGCCAGCAGGAAGACTAGCGGGGGGGAAGAGACCCAGTACTTC. This codes for CASRKTSGGEETQYF.

The chain combines TRBV11-3 with TRBJ2-3; a weak D match, TRBD1 (6 bases). Germline V gene sequence: CDR1 SGHNT, CDR2 YENEEA. The length of the CDR3 is 13 residues. The V end lost 6 bases, the J end lost 1 base, and 8 bases lay between the germline ends. The CDR3 DNA reads as TGTGCCAGCAGAAGACAGGGCACAGATACGCAGTATTTT. This translates into CASRRQGTDTQYF.

This rearrangement joins TRBV4-2 to TRBJ2-6; 11 bases agree with TRBD2. The CDR3 contains 21 residues. V shed 4 bases, J shed 0 bases, and the junction held 14 bases outside the gene matches. The V gene's germline CDR1 is LGHNA and CDR2 YNFKEQ. The CDR3 sequence: CASSREAGLAVISSGANVLTF. The CDR3 nucleotides read TGTGCCAGCAGCCGAGAAGCGGGACTAGCGGTTATAAGCTCTGGGGCCAACGTCCTGACTTTC.

This clone has just one count. This rearrangement joins TRBV7-2 to TRBJ1-1, with 7 nucleotides matching TRBD1. Looked up from germline, CDR1 is SGHTA and CDR2 is FQGNSA. The V segment lost 5 bases and the J segment 5 bases; nucleotides outside the gene matches: 11. The CDR3 contains 15 residues. CDR3 in DNA: TGTGCCAGCAGCCAAACGACAGGGTCGGTTACTGAAGCTTTCTTT. It codes for CASSQTTGSVTEAFF.

This clone is a singleton in its sample. The chain combines TRBV19 with TRBJ2-3; D is possibly TRBD2 (5 bases). The CDR3 has 13 residues. The germline gives CDR1 LNHDA, CDR2 SQIVND (reference sequence). V lost 9 bases, J lost 2 bases, and 12 bases lay in between. DNA for the CDR3: TGTGCCAGCCGCGGACTGTCCACAGATACGCAGTATTTT. Residues: CASRGLSTDTQYF.

This clone was seen a handful of times. The V and J genes are TRBV6-5 and TRBJ1-1; 7 nucleotides match TRBD1. CDR1 and CDR2 from the germline V gene are MNHEY and SVGAGI. The V gene end was trimmed by 6 bases and the J gene end by 1 base; junction bases not matched to a gene: 2. The CDR3 totals 13 residues. The chain's CDR3 is CASRRQGNTEAFF. The CDR3 nucleotides are TGTGCCAGCAGAAGACAGGGGAACACTGAAGCTTTCTTT.

This clone came up a few times. The chain has TRBV6-1 and TRBJ1-2; D not certain. The V end was cut by 2 bases, the J end by 2 bases, with 3 bases between. The CDR3 runs 12 residues. Germline CDR1 and CDR2: MNHNS and SASEGT. The CDR3 here is CASSEINYGYTF. CDR3 nucleotide sequence: TGTGCCAGCAGTGAAATAAACTATGGCTACACCTTC.

The CDR3 DNA reads TGTGCCAGCAGTTTTACAGGGGGGGGAGAGACCCAGTACTTC. Encoded protein: CASSFTGGGETQYF. The chain has TRBV27 and TRBJ2-5; maybe TRBD1 (8 bases). Germline-derived CDR1 and CDR2 are MNHEY and SMNVEV (reference sequence). The CDR3 is made up of 14 amino acids. V shed 3 bases and J shed 4 bases, with 12 bases lying between them.

The chain recombines TRBV7-8 with TRBJ2-1; D call uncertain. The CDR3 runs to 12 residues. Germline CDR1 reads SGHVS; CDR2 reads FQNEAQ. V was clipped by 5 bases and J by 5 bases, with 7 bases between them. DNA of the CDR3: TGTGCCAGCAGCCCCCGGGACAATGAGCAGTTCTTC. Protein sequence: CASSPRDNEQFF.